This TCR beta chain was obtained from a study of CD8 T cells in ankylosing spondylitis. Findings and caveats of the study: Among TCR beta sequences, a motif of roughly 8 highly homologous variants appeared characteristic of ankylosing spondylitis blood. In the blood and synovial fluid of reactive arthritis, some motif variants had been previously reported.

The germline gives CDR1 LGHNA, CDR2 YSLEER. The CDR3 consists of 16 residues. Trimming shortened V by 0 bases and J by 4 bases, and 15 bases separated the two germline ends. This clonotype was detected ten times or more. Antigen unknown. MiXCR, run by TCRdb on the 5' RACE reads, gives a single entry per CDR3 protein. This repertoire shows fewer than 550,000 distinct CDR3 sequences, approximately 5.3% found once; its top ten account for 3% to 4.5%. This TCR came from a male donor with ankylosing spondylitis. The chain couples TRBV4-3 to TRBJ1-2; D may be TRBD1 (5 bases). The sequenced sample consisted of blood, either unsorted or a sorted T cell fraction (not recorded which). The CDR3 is CASSQDRRAGPYGYTF. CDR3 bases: TGCGCCAGCAGCCAAGATCGTCGGGCAGGGCCCTATGGCTACACCTTC.